This entry concerns a single TCR beta chain. This record belongs to a study of blood T cell repertoires in COVID-19. Sequencing was performed with immunoSEQ multiplex PCR; in TCRdb, only in-frame clones are kept and a portion is missing. The data show approximately 300,000 clones, with around nine tenths seen just once and 5.5% to 6% held by the top ten. The CDR3 contains 15 residues. CDR1 and CDR2 from the germline V gene are LGHDT and YNNKEL (reference sequence). Deletions cut 0 bases from V and 7 bases from J, with 13 bases between. The receptor comes from a woman in her thirties who had recovered from COVID-19. The source material was PBMCs or T cells enriched from blood (not recorded which). The chain employs TRBV3-1 (or the pseudogene TRBV3-2) and TRBJ1-5; D not resolved. CDR3 region: CASSQDAVLGQPQHF. DNA of the CDR3: TGTGCCAGCAGCCAAGATGCAGTCCTCGGGCAGCCCCAGCATTTT.